Following are 13 T cell receptor beta chains from one sample sequenced in a study of blood T cell repertoires in COVID-19. Repertoires were generated with immunoSEQ multiplex PCR, while TCRdb's copy carries only in-frame clones and drops some. This table holds about 74,000 clones, around nine tenths found once. Material for sequencing was peripheral blood. The receptors come from a man aged 45-65 years with acute or convalescent COVID-19.

The J gene is TRBJ1-1, the V gene TRBV6-1, with D possibly TRBD1 on 6 matching bases. CDR3 length: 14 residues. Germline V gene data show CDR1 as MNHNS and CDR2 as SASEGT. Trimming took off 3 bases at V and 6 bases at J, with 14 bases between the two ends. The CDR3 loop is CASSDVGGAAEAFF. The CDR3 DNA is TGTGCCAGCAGTGACGTCGGGGGGGCCGCTGAAGCTTTCTTT.

The rearrangement links TRBV29-1 to TRBJ1-1, with D uncertain. From germline, CDR1 is SQVTM and CDR2 ANQGSEA. Trimming left V 0 bases short and J 1 base short, with 6 bases between. The CDR3 loop spans 13 amino acids. The chain's CDR3 is CSVEDPQNTEAFF. The CDR3 region has the DNA TGCAGCGTTGAAGATCCCCAGAACACTGAAGCTTTCTTT.

Here the CDR3 reads CASSIVAGVGYTF. DNA for the CDR3: TGTGCCAGTAGTATCGTGGCAGGGGTTGGCTACACCTTC. This chain connects TRBV19 to TRBJ1-2, with D tentatively TRBD1 (6 bases). Germline loops: CDR1 LNHDA, CDR2 SQIVND (reference sequence). The germline V and J ends were trimmed by 3 bases and 7 bases, with 12 bases remaining between them. This CDR3 has 13 residues.

The J gene is TRBJ2-7, the V gene TRBV6-5; D is ambiguous. V was trimmed by 7 bases and J by 4 bases, leaving 8 bases between them. Germline CDR1 is MNHEY and CDR2 is SVGAGI. There are 11 residues in the CDR3. The CDR3 reads CASKMEYEQYV. CDR3 nucleotide sequence: TGTGCCAGCAAGATGGAGTACGAGCAGTACGTC.

This clone came up once. The chain uses TRBV9 and TRBJ2-1; D is possibly TRBD1 (6 bases). CDR1 is SGDLS, CDR2 YYNGEE, per germline. CDR3 size: 15 residues. V dropped 0 bases and J dropped 1 base, with 8 bases sitting between them. DNA for the CDR3: TGTGCCAGCAGCGTAGGAGGGACATCCTACAATGAGCAGTTCTTC. Translated, it gives CASSVGGTSYNEQFF.

In this sample, this clone turned up once. This chain links TRBV25-1 with TRBJ1-6; D possibly corresponds to TRBD1 (5 bases). CDR3 length: 14 residues. Germline V gene lookup returns CDR1 MGHDK and CDR2 SYGVNS. The V gene lost 8 bases and the J gene lost 4 bases, with 12 bases spanning the gap. CDR3 region: CASRGTEYNSPLHF. The CDR3 nucleotides read TGTGCCAGCCGCGGGACGGAATATAATTCACCCCTCCACTTT.

V is TRBV11-1 and J is TRBJ2-3; 12 bases line up with TRBD1. Trimming at V came to 8 bases and at J to 3 bases, leaving 9 bases not matched to a gene. In germline, CDR1 is SGHAT, CDR2 FQDESV (reference sequence). The CDR3 is 16 amino acids. CDR3 in amino acids: CASGPGTGGATDTQYF. For the CDR3, the DNA is TGTGCCAGCGGCCCCGGGACAGGGGGCGCGACAGATACGCAGTATTTT.

The chain couples TRBV19 to TRBJ1-1; no clear D gene. CDR3 size: 14 residues. The germline gives CDR1 LNHDA, CDR2 SQIVND (reference sequence). Trimming removed 4 bases from V and 5 bases from J, with 14 bases in between. CDR3 region: CASSSPGLTTEAFF. The CDR3 DNA reads as TGTGCCAGTAGTAGTCCCGGACTGACGACTGAAGCTTTCTTT. Based on the CDR3 plus reference TRBV19 and TRBJ1-1, the full variable domain is DGGITQSPKYLFRKEGQNVTLSCEQNLNHDAMYWYRQDPGQGLRLIYYSQIVNDFQKGDIAEGYSVSREKKESFPLTVTSAQKNPTAFYLCASSSPGLTTEAFFGQGTRLTVV.

This chain uses TRBV7-3 with TRBJ2-3; weak D call: TRBD2 (5 bases). From germline, CDR1 is SGHTA and CDR2 FQGTGA. This CDR3 region has 15 residues. V gave up 5 bases and J gave up 2 bases, with 14 bases separating them. The CDR3 DNA follows: TGTGCCAGCAGCCCCGGAGGTCGGGTCACAGATACGCAGTATTTT. Translation gives CASSPGGRVTDTQYF. The full variable domain, rest sourced from reference TRBV7-3 and TRBJ2-3, is GAGVSQTPSNKVTEKGKYVELRCDPISGHTALYWYRQSLGQGPEFLIYFQGTGAADDSGLPNDRFFAVRPEGSVSTLKIQRTERGDSAVYLCASSPGGRVTDTQYFGPGTRLTVL.

The rearrangement links TRBV5-1 to TRBJ1-6; 8 bases map to TRBD1. CDR3 size: 15 residues. V lost 4 bases to trimming and J lost 9 bases; unmatched junction nucleotides: 9. Germline CDR1 and CDR2: SGHRS and YFSETQ. The CDR3 loop reads CASSIGQGGSSPLHF. The CDR3 DNA reads TGCGCCAGCAGCATCGGACAGGGCGGGAGTTCACCCCTCCACTTT.

The V gene is TRBV28, the J gene TRBJ2-5, with 9 nucleotides matching TRBD2. J was trimmed by 5 bases and V by 6 bases; bases with no gene match: 7. Germline CDR1 MDHEN, CDR2 SYDVKM. CDR3 size: 14 residues. The CDR3: CASRAGTSSETQYF. In nucleotides, the CDR3 is TGTGCCAGCAGGGCCGGGACTAGCTCGGAGACCCAGTACTTC.

The chain carries TRBV9 and TRBJ2-5; D unclear. V shed 0 bases and J shed 2 bases, with 11 bases lying between them. The CDR3 consists of 15 residues. Germline values: CDR1 SGDLS, CDR2 YYNGEE. CDR3 in amino acids: CASSVVPAPQETQYF. The CDR3 bases are TGTGCCAGCAGCGTAGTCCCAGCGCCACAAGAGACCCAGTACTTC.

The chain uses TRBV28 and TRBJ2-2; 8 bases match TRBD2. With V trimmed by 6 bases and J by 5 bases, 8 bases remained unmatched. Germline loops: CDR1 MDHEN, CDR2 SYDVKM. The CDR3 contains 15 residues. The CDR3 here is CASRTAGAQTGELFF. The DNA of the CDR3 is TGTGCCAGCAGGACAGCGGGGGCCCAGACCGGGGAGCTGTTTTTT.